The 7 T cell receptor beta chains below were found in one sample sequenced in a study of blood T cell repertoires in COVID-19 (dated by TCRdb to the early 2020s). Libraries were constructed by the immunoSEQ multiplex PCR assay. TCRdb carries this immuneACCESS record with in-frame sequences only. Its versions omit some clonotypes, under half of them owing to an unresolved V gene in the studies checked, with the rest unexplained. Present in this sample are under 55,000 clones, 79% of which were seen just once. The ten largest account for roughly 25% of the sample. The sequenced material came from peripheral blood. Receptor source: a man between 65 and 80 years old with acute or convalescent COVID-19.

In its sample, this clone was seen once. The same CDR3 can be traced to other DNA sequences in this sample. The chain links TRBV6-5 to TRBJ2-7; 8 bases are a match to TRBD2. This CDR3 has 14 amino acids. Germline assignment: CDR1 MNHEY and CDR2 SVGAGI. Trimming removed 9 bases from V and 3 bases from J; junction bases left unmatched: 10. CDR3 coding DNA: TGTGCCAGTAGTCTCGGGACTAGACACTACGAGCAGTACTTC. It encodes CASSLGTRHYEQYF.

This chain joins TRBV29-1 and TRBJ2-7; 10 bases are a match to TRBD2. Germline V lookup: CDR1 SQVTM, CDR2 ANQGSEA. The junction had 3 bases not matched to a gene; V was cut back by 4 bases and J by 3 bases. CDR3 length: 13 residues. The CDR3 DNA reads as TGCAGCGTTGCCCCTAGCGGGGGCTACGAGCAGTACTTC. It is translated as CSVAPSGGYEQYF.

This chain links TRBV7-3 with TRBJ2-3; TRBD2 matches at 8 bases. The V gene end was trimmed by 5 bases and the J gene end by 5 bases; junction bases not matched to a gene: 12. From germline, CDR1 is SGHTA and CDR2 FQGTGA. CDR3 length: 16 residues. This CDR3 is CASSPVAGRAGDTQYF. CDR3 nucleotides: TGTGCCAGCAGCCCAGTAGCCGGGAGGGCCGGAGATACGCAGTATTTT. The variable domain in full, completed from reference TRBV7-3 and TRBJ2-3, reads GAGVSQTPSNKVTEKGKYVELRCDPISGHTALYWYRQSLGQGPEFLIYFQGTGAADDSGLPNDRFFAVRPEGSVSTLKIQRTERGDSAVYLCASSPVAGRAGDTQYFGPGTRLTVL.

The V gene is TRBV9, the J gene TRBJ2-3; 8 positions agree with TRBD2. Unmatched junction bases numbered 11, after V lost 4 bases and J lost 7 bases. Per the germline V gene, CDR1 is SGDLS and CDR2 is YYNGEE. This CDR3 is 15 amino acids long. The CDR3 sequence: CASSPLRGDANTQYF. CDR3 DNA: TGTGCCAGCAGCCCCTTGCGGGGGGACGCAAATACGCAGTATTTT.

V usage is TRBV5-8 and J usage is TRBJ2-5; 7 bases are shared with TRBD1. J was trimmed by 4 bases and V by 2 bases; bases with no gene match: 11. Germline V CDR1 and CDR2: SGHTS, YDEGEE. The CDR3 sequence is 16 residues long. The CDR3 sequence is CASSLGTGTAVETQYF. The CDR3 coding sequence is TGTGCCAGCAGCTTAGGGACCGGGACAGCAGTAGAGACCCAGTACTTC.

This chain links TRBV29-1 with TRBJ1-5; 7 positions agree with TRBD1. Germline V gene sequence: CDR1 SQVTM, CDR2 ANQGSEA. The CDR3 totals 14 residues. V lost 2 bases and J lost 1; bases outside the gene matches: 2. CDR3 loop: CSVESDRSNQPQHF. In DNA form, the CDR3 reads TGCAGCGTTGAATCGGACAGGAGCAATCAGCCCCAGCATTTT.

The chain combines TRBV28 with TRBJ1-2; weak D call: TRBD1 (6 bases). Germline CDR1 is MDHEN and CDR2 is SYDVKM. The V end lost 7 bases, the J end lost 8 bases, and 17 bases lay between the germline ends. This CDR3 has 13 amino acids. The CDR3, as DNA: TGTGCCAGCACTCCGGCGGGGGCGAACGGCTACACCTTC. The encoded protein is CASTPAGANGYTF.